This passage covers 22 T cell receptor beta chains from one sample sequenced in a study of cytomegalovirus exposure and HLA in healthy donors. Amplification used 60 Vbeta primers and 13 Jbeta primers. Clones were sequenced by immunoSEQ multiplex PCR, and TCRdb holds only the in-frame ones, with some missing. The table lists about 140,000 clones, approximately 65% of them singletons, with over 5% in the top ten. Source material: PBMCs. The receptors originated from a woman in her sixties in good health and CMV-seronegative.

The CDR3 sequence is CAIGTVGGGTEAFF. The DNA for the CDR3 is TGTGCCATCGGCACCGTCGGGGGGGGCACTGAAGCTTTCTTT. The chain recombines TRBV10-3 with TRBJ1-1, with D perhaps matching TRBD1 (5 bases). This CDR3 spans 14 amino acids. Per germline, CDR1 ENHRY and CDR2 SYGVKD. V dropped 8 bases and J dropped 4 bases, with 17 bases sitting between them.

This clone was seen at least ten times. This chain joins TRBV5-5 and TRBJ2-7; 13 nucleotides agree with TRBD2. CDR3 size: 16 residues. Trimming at V came to 0 bases and at J to 5 bases, leaving 5 bases not matched to a gene. Germline V gives CDR1 SGHKS, CDR2 YYEKEE (reference sequence). The CDR3 DNA reads as TGTGCCAGCAGCTTGGGGTCGGGACTAGCGGGACACGAGCAGTACTTC. Its protein product is CASSLGSGLAGHEQYF. Based on the CDR3 plus reference TRBV5-5 and TRBJ2-7, the full variable domain is DAGVTQSPTHLIKTRGQQVTLRCSPISGHKSVSWYQQVLGQGPQFIFQYYEKEERGRGNFPDRFSARQFPNYSSELNVNALLLGDSALYLCASSLGSGLAGHEQYFGPGTRLTVT.

This chain uses TRBV13 with TRBJ1-1; a possible D gene is TRBD1 (5 bases). Germline V lookup: CDR1 PRHDT, CDR2 FYEKMQ (reference sequence). This CDR3 spans 16 amino acids. Trimming took 5 bases from V and 1 from J, leaving 17 bases between them. In nucleotides, the CDR3 is TGTGCCAGCAGCACCAACTTTGGACACGGGAACACTGAAGCTTTCTTT. Translated: CASSTNFGHGNTEAFF.

This clone was observed a single time. The chain carries TRBV7-6 and TRBJ1-1; 7 bases are shared with TRBD1. Germline V lookup: CDR1 SGHVS, CDR2 FNYEAQ. The CDR3 has 14 amino acids. J was trimmed by 0 bases and V by 5 bases; bases with no gene match: 3. The chain's CDR3 is CASSPGQMNTEAFF. The CDR3 DNA sequence: TGTGCCAGCAGCCCGGGACAGATGAACACTGAAGCTTTCTTT. The complete variable domain, with remaining parts taken from reference TRBV7-6 and TRBJ1-1, reads GAGVSQSPRYKVTKRGQDVALRCDPISGHVSLYWYRQALGQGPEFLTYFNYEAQQDKSGLPNDRFSAERPEGSISTLTIQRTEQRDSAMYRCASSPGQMNTEAFFGQGTRLTVV.

The DNA of the CDR3 is TGTGCCAGCAGTGAAACGAGGAGGACAGGGGGCGTCAGCTCCTACGAGCAGTACTTC. Its protein product is CASSETRRTGGVSSYEQYF. The rearrangement joins TRBV6-1 to TRBJ2-7; 11 bases are a match to TRBD1. The CDR3 is 19 residues long. Germline loops: CDR1 MNHNS, CDR2 SASEGT. V trimming: 2 bases; J trimming: 0 bases; junction bases outside the gene matches: 12.

The genes are TRBV19 and TRBJ2-7, with D perhaps matching TRBD1 (6 bases). This CDR3 comprises 15 residues. Deletions cut 2 bases from V and 6 bases from J, with 17 bases between. The germline CDR1 and CDR2 sequences are LNHDA and SQIVND (reference sequence). CDR3 in amino acids: CASSISGALLGEQYF. CDR3 DNA: TGTGCCAGTAGTATATCAGGGGCCCTTCTGGGCGAGCAGTACTTC.

The rearrangement joins TRBV9 to TRBJ2-1; perhaps TRBD2 as D (5 bases). Germline CDR1 reads SGDLS; CDR2 reads YYNGEE. CDR3 length: 14 amino acids. The germline V and J ends were trimmed by 2 bases and 6 bases, with 12 bases remaining between them. The CDR3 reads CASSVSASTNEQFF. CDR3 coding DNA: TGTGCCAGCAGCGTCTCAGCTAGCACCAATGAGCAGTTCTTC.

This chain connects TRBV20-1 to TRBJ2-5, with D maybe TRBD2 (6 bases). The V end was cut by 7 bases, the J end by 5 bases, with 11 bases between. This CDR3 has 11 amino acids. Germline CDR1 DFQATT, CDR2 SNEGSKA (reference sequence). CDR3 region: CSGLARETQYF. The CDR3 DNA reads as TGCAGTGGGCTAGCGAGGGAGACCCAGTACTTC.

In regard to this clone: Distinct nucleotide sequences in the sample also encode this CDR3. This chain joins TRBV2 and TRBJ2-7; D unclear. Trimming took 4 bases from V and 0 from J, leaving 10 bases between them. The CDR3 contains 14 residues. Germline lookup yields CDR1 SNHLY and CDR2 FYNNEI. The CDR3 reads CASSGEASSYEQYF. The CDR3 bases are TGTGCCAGCAGTGGTGAGGCTAGCTCCTACGAGCAGTACTTC.

The CDR3 here is CASSPGTSGRSETQYF. DNA for the CDR3: TGTGCCAGCAGCCCCGGGACTAGCGGGAGATCAGAGACCCAGTACTTC. This chain connects TRBV5-8 to TRBJ2-5; 14 bases are shared with TRBD2. CDR1 and CDR2 from the germline V gene are SGHTS and YDEGEE. CDR3 length: 16 amino acids. V was pared by 4 bases and J by 4 bases, with 6 bases of the junction left unmatched.

The chain employs TRBV12-1 and TRBJ2-1; TRBD2, the table's D call, lacks a check against the DNA. TRBV12-1 is deemed a pseudogene. This CDR3 comprises 17 residues. The CDR3 spells CASSPSGRSVSYNEQFF. CDR3 coding DNA: TGTGCCAGCAGTCCTAGCGGGAGATCTGTTTCCTACAATGAGCAGTTCTTC.

The V and J genes are TRBV7-9 and TRBJ1-3; TRBD1 is a possible D gene (5 bases). From germline, CDR1 is SEHNR and CDR2 FQNEAQ (reference sequence). The CDR3 sequence is 17 residues long. V was clipped by 5 bases and J by 0 bases, with 17 bases between them. The CDR3: CASSTNRTSISGNTIYF. CDR3 DNA sequence: TGTGCCAGCAGCACAAACAGGACCTCCATCTCTGGAAACACCATATATTTT. Full variable domain (rest looked up from reference TRBV7-9 and TRBJ1-3): DTGVSQNPRHKITKRGQNVTFRCDPISEHNRLYWYRQTLGQGPEFLTYFQNEAQLEKSRLLSDRFSAERPKGSFSTLEIQRTEQGDSAMYLCASSTNRTSISGNTIYFGEGSWLTVV.

This rearrangement joins TRBV2 to TRBJ2-7; TRBD2 agrees at 13 bases. The germline V gene has CDR1 SNHLY and CDR2 FYNNEI. CDR3 size: 17 residues. V dropped 1 base and J dropped 2; count of bases not matched to a gene: 5. The CDR3 sequence: CASSEGTSGGLTYEQYF. Here the CDR3 DNA reads TGTGCCAGCAGTGAAGGGACTAGCGGGGGACTTACCTACGAGCAGTACTTC.

The V and J genes are TRBV10-3 and TRBJ2-1, with 9 bases aligning to TRBD2. The CDR3 consists of 18 residues. CDR1 is ENHRY, CDR2 SYGVKD, per germline. V trimming: 2 bases; J trimming: 6 bases; junction bases outside the gene matches: 14. CDR3 residues: CAISENPVGLAGSNEQFF. The CDR3, as DNA: TGTGCCATCAGTGAGAATCCTGTAGGGCTAGCGGGGTCCAATGAGCAGTTCTTC.

This clone was counted only a few times. The chain employs TRBV19 and TRBJ2-5, with 12 bases identical to TRBD1. Trimming took 5 bases from V and 4 from J; bases not matched to a gene: 8. The germline CDR1 and CDR2 sequences are LNHDA and SQIVND (reference sequence). This CDR3 is built from 16 residues. In DNA, the CDR3 is TGTGCCAGTAGTCCCCGGGGACAGGGGGCTGGAGAGACCCAGTACTTC. The encoded protein is CASSPRGQGAGETQYF.

This clone was observed a few times. At one of its ends the junction is not consistent with the germline gene, which may arise from a read error. V is TRBV9 and J is TRBJ2-3, with 9 bases identical to TRBD2. CDR1 is SGDLS and CDR2 is YYNGEE in the germline V gene. This CDR3 is 12 amino acids long. Written as DNA, the CDR3 is TGTGCCAGCAGCGTAGGGACTAGCGTTCCTGCTTTT. It codes for CASSVGTSVPAF.

This chain connects TRBV5-1 to TRBJ1-1; no definite D call. The CDR3 is made up of 15 amino acids. Germline assignment: CDR1 SGHRS and CDR2 YFSETQ. With 2 bases removed from V and 5 bases from J, the gap between germline ends came to 16 bases. The CDR3 sequence is CASSFLVGAITEAFF. DNA for the CDR3: TGCGCCAGCAGCTTTCTTGTGGGCGCGATTACTGAAGCTTTCTTT.

The J gene is TRBJ2-3, the V gene TRBV9; 7 bases map to TRBD1. Trimming at V came to 6 bases and at J to 3 bases, leaving 7 bases not matched to a gene. The germline gives CDR1 SGDLS, CDR2 YYNGEE. This CDR3 spans 14 amino acids. CDR3 sequence (DNA): TGTGCCAGCACCCGGACAGGTAGGACAGATACGCAGTATTTT. Its translation: CASTRTGRTDTQYF.

J is TRBJ2-1 and V is TRBV11-2, with TRBD2 matching over 7 bases. The CDR3 totals 15 residues. After removal of 5 bases from V and 2 bases from J, the junction contained 6 bases not matched to a gene. The V gene's germline CDR1 is SGHAT and CDR2 FQNNGV. The DNA of the CDR3 is TGTGCCAGCAGCCCTTCTAGCGGTACCTACAATGAGCAGTTCTTC. Translated: CASSPSSGTYNEQFF.

The rearrangement joins TRBV19 to TRBJ2-3, with TRBD1 matching over 7 bases. This CDR3 comprises 15 residues. The germline CDR1 and CDR2 sequences are LNHDA and SQIVND (reference sequence). V shed 2 bases and J 4 bases; nucleotides not matched to a gene: 6. This CDR3 reads CASSISTGDADTQYF. The CDR3 coding sequence is TGTGCCAGTAGTATATCCACAGGGGACGCAGATACGCAGTATTTT.

V usage is TRBV11-2 and J usage is TRBJ2-1; D perhaps matches TRBD2 (5 bases). The CDR3 has 14 amino acids. The V gene lost 1 base and the J gene lost 7 bases, with 11 bases spanning the gap. Germline V gives CDR1 SGHAT, CDR2 FQNNGV. CDR3 protein: CASSLAPRRNEQFF. CDR3 in DNA: TGTGCCAGCAGCTTAGCCCCAAGGAGGAATGAGCAGTTCTTC.

This chain connects TRBV6-5 to TRBJ2-7, with 8 bases lining up with TRBD1. V dropped 4 bases and J dropped 3; count of bases not matched to a gene: 11. The germline V gene encodes CDR1 MNHEY and CDR2 SVGAGI. The CDR3 extends over 16 amino acids. For the CDR3, the DNA is TGTGCCAGCAGTTGGCGACAGGGGTGGGGTAGCTACGAGCAGTACTTC. It translates to CASSWRQGWGSYEQYF.